What follows is one T cell receptor beta chain and its context. There is no known antigen for this receptor. Base qualities are missing; no much larger clone stands one base away. The donors were patients who had localized lung adenocarcinoma, which is a subtype of non-small cell lung cancer. Samples were obtained from the centers of localized lung adenocarcinomas. For TCR repertoire analysis, CD4+ T cells taken from tumor tissue were profiled apart from CD8+ T cells. V is cut back by 11 bases and J by 0 bases, with 9 bases in the junction unmatched. The CDR3 runs 14 amino acids, cysteine and phenylalanine included. Of the read, only the CDR3 DNA is kept; its 42 bases are in frame from base 1. Reading the germline V gene gives CDR1 SGHVS and CDR2 FNYEAQ. Library preparation used PCR. This sample was sequenced with a HiSeq X Ten. The public reads were reanalyzed by TCRdb: fastp trimming at Q25, MiXCR alignment, in-frame beta chains only. Each entry merges the rows of one CDR3 protein and shows their most common DNA and genes. This sample lists 20,000 to 30,000 distinct CDR3 sequences; around 52% were detected once. About a fifth of the sample is held by the ten biggest clonotypes.

The entry originates in a study of CD4 and CD8 cells across lung adenocarcinoma regions (dated 2018 in TCRdb). Regarding the research as a whole: To look at intratumor heterogeneity in the T cell receptor repertoire, the study compared tumor centers against tumor margins.

The sequencing input was CD4+ T cells from the center of a lung tumor. Explained via the paper, the cell subset or site label denotes: tumor center region. Recombination linked TRBV7-6 to TRBJ2-5; 7 nucleotides in the junction match TRBD2. This TCR derives from a male donor with lung adenocarcinoma. The CD4 and CD8 labels of this study may be unreliable. The nucleotides are TGTGCCGGGAGCGGGGCGCGTGACCAAGAGACCCAGTACTTC. Protein translation: CAGSGARDQETQYF. With the portions outside the CDR3 filled from the reference TRBV7-6 and TRBJ2-5 genes, the complete variable region becomes GAGVSQSPRYKVTKRGQDVALRCDPISGHVSLYWYRQALGQGPEFLTYFNYEAQQDKSGLPNDRFSAERPEGSISTLTIQRTEQRDSAMYRCAGSGARDQETQYFGPGTRLLVL.